The source of this TCR beta chain is a study of neurological immune-mediated disorders. Across the study: Of the multiple sclerosis patients, around 34 in total, some 30 were relapsing-remitting and 3 were secondary progressive.

This clonotype occurred many times. Its target is not known. Germline loops: CDR1 DFQATT, CDR2 SNEGSKA (reference sequence). This CDR3 is built from 14 residues. J gave up 5 bases and V 3 bases, and 7 bases lay outside the gene matches. Time point described: longitudinal time-point 1 (baseline). Unsorted libraries were prepared from 2 million PBMCs held at -80 C. Per sequencing run, 15-18 subjects together gave over 190 million TCR-beta sequences. TCRdb independently ran MiXCR on the 5' RACE reads; one entry per CDR3 protein. The sample shows roughly 36,000 distinct CDR3 sequences, 3% to 3.5% of them seen only once. General observations from the study: The most TCR clonal expansion was seen in HTLV-1-associated myelopathy, whereas the least was seen in multiple sclerosis, below the level in healthy controls.

The rearrangement joins TRBV20-1 to TRBJ2-3; 8 positions agree with TRBD2. This receptor was obtained from a woman aged 55 to 70 with multiple sclerosis. Sequencing used PBMCs. CDR3 loop: CSARSGGRGDTQYF. The CDR3 coding sequence is TGCAGTGCTAGGTCGGGGGGGCGGGGAGATACGCAGTATTTT.